This T cell receptor beta chain was retrieved from a study of T-cell memory formation after mild COVID-19. Study as a whole: Most TCR clusters belonged to a single donor.

The study's findings and limits: Contracting CD4+ clones sat mainly in CM and EM; CD8+ in EMRA. Whether day 37 second-wave clones are SARS-CoV-2-specific was not confirmed.

Worth noting for this clonotype: Its matching antigen is unknown.

Sample barcodes and UMIs were carried by the TCR alpha and TCR beta cDNA libraries that 5'RACE generated with constant-segment primers. MiXCR, run by TCRdb on the 5' RACE reads, gives a single entry per CDR3 protein. The sample includes approximately 440,000 distinct CDR3 sequences, around 19% of them seen just once. This CDR3 region has 15 residues. Trimming removed 8 bases from V and 5 bases from J, with 22 bases in between. Per germline, CDR1 SNHLY and CDR2 FYNNEI. Material for sequencing was PBMCs or a T cell subset sorted from them (not recorded which). V is TRBV2 and J is TRBJ2-7; a weak D match, TRBD1 (6 bases). The TCR comes from an adult woman who had mild COVID-19 (a few samples of this study predate the infection). Cell type and time point are not known. CDR3 bases: TGTGCCAGCGGGACAAGCGGTGGGCCTCGGGACGAGCAGTACTTC. This gives the protein CASGTSGGPRDEQYF.